This T cell receptor beta chain was obtained from a study of siplizumab effects on memory and regulatory T cells (dated by TCRdb to between 2018 and 2021). Background for the entire study: The study looked at the effect of siplizumab, an anti-CD2 antibody, on alloreactive T-cell subsets in allogeneic mixed lymphocyte reactions made from human PBMCs.

Overall results and qualifications from the work: For roughly 80-97% of proliferating CD4+ or CD8+ clones, no naive or memory phenotype could be assigned. Unstimulated naive T cells appeared to be more diverse than memory T cells, and naive cells seemed to make a substantial contribution to the alloresponse. Among mappable alloreactive CD4+ clones, an average Treg-derived fraction of about 70% was observed with siplizumab, compared with roughly 27% in control reactions. Because sequences at frequencies below about 10^-5 were poorly captured, only a minor fraction of alloreactive clones could be mapped back to unstimulated subsets. The suppressive function of proliferating Tregs from siplizumab cultures was not functionally confirmed. The cumulative frequency of alloreactive sequences traceable to unstimulated CD4+ memory T cells was significantly reduced by siplizumab.

Sorted unstimulated T cells, along with proliferating T cells recovered from mixed lymphocyte reactions, underwent TCRbeta CDR3 sequencing. Fresh whole blood from ten to eleven HLA-typed healthy donors served as the source for isolating PBMCs. Unstimulated CD4+ regulatory T cells were FACS-sorted to map the origin of alloreactive clones. Libraries were made using the immunoSEQ multiplex PCR assay. Each sample had some 94,000 TCR templates assayed by the deep sequencing platform. Genomic DNA extracted from sorted T cells was the material used for TCRbeta CDR3 sequencing. In the original analysis: Clonal analysis of TCRbeta CDR3 data was done in the R programming language. Alloreactive CD4+ and CD8+ clones were defined by comparing unstimulated samples with post-reaction CFSE-low samples. Alloreactive CD4+ clones were assigned to regulatory or non-regulatory origin by matching sequences to sorted unstimulated Treg and non-Treg repertoires. TCRdb took over this immuneACCESS table, retaining in-frame rearrangements with V and J assigned. Such tables are incomplete; in checked studies, under half of the missing clones stem from an unresolved V gene, and the remainder is unexplained. V and J calls and clone size are copied from that table; D and trimming were computed from the DNA. The sample table holds some 100,000 clones, of which 92% were seen once. The top ten constitute 0.6% to 0.8% of the sample.

Ends trimmed: V by 10 bases, J by 2 bases; bases unmatched to a gene: 2. Including cysteine and phenylalanine, the CDR3 has 12 amino acids. The kept DNA is CDR3 alone, 36 bases in frame from the first base. Taken from the germline V gene (reference sequence), the CDR1 and CDR2 loops are LNHDA and SQIVND. As for this clone: The clone's antigen remains unknown. The record has no base qualities; no much larger clone is one base away.

In this chain, TRBV19 is recombined with TRBJ1-2, and 9 junction bases match TRBD1. The specimen sequenced was Tregs sorted from blood. The source of this sequence is a human donor in good health. The encoded CDR3 is CATGTGNYGYTF. The DNA sequence is as follows: TGTGCCACCGGGACAGGGAACTATGGCTACACCTTC.